The sequence of this TCR beta chain was determined in a study of blood T cell repertoires in COVID-19. Study information: The United States, Italy and Spain provided the acute and convalescent COVID-19 samples. PBMCs, B-cell-depleted T cells, or T cells were the source of the cDNA or gDNA that made up the material.

This clone came up once. Germline V lookup: CDR1 ENHRY, CDR2 SYGVKD. Unmatched junction bases numbered 6, after V lost 11 bases and J lost 7 bases. CDR3 size: 13 residues. Under the authors' procedure: Estimated nucleated cell counts came from reference gene primer amplification. TCRdb's table, derived via immunoSEQ multiplex PCR, lists solely in-frame clones and lacks some. V and J calls and clone size are copied from that table; D and trimming were computed from the DNA. Among about 130,000 clones, around 86% were seen once, and the ten largest hold 10% to 15%. The V and J genes are TRBV10-3 and TRBJ1-6, with 9 bases aligning to TRBD1. The source of this sequence is a man aged 55 to 69 with acute or convalescent COVID-19. The sequenced material came from peripheral blood. The CDR3 loop reads CAANRGQNSPLHF. The CDR3 nucleotides read TGTGCCGCCAACAGGGGGCAGAATTCACCCCTCCACTTT.